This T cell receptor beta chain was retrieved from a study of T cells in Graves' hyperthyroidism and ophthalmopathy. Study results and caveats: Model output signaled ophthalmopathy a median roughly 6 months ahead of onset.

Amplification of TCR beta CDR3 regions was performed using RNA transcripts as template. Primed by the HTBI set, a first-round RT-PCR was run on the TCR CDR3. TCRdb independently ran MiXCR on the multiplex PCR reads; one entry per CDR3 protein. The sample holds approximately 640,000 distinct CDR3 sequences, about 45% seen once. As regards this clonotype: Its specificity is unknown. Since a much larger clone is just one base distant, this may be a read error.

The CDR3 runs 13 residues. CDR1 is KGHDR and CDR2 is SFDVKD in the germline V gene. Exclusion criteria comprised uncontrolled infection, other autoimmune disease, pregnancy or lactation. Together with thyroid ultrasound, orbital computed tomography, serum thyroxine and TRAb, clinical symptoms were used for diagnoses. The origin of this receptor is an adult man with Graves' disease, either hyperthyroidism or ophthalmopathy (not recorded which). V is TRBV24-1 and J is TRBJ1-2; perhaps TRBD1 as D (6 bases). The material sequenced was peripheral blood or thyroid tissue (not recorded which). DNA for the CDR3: TGTGCCACCAGACAAGGGGGGCGCCGTGGCCACACCTTC. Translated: CATRQGGRRGHTF.